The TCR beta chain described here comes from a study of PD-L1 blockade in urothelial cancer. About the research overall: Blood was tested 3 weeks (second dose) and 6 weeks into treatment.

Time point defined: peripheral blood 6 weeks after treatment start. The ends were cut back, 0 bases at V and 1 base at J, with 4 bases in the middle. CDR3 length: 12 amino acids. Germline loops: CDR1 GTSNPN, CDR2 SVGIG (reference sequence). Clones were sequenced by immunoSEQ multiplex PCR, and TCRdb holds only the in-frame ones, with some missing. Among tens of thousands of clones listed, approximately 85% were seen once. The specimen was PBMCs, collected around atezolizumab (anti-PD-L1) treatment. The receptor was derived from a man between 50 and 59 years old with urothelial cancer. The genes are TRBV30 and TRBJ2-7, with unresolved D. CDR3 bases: TGTGCCTGGAGTGTTGAGTCCTACGAGCAGTACTTC. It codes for CAWSVESYEQYF.